A single sample gave rise to the 2 T cell receptor beta chains below, sequenced in a study of T cells after posttransplantation cyclophosphamide. A marrow graft followed busulfan-fludarabine conditioning, with cyclophosphamide on days +3 and +4. Sequencing was performed with immunoSEQ multiplex PCR; in TCRdb, only in-frame clones are kept and a portion is missing. The sample holds around 21,000 clones, roughly 90% seen once. The source material was PBMCs, sampled after allogeneic stem cell transplant with posttransplant cyclophosphamide. All receptors come from a female patient between 35 and 55 years old who received an allogeneic stem cell transplant from a related donor, was CMV-positive, and had no GVHD. Part of the T cell pool may stem from the graft donor.

The chain employs TRBV28 and TRBJ1-2; the D gene is possibly TRBD1 (5 bases). Germline CDR1 MDHEN, CDR2 SYDVKM. The CDR3 has 14 residues. The V and J ends lost 4 bases and 6 bases respectively, with 15 bases between them. The DNA of the CDR3 is TGTGCCAGCAGTTCGGGTAGGGGCCTCCATGGCTACACCTTC. It yields the protein CASSSGRGLHGYTF.

The rearrangement links TRBV4-2 to TRBJ2-7, with D perhaps matching TRBD2 (5 bases). CDR1 LGHNA and CDR2 YNFKEQ come from the germline V gene. This CDR3 contains 15 residues. The ends were cut back, 4 bases at V and 3 bases at J, with 16 bases in the middle. Here the CDR3 DNA reads TGTGCCAGCAGCCGAGAATCGGGATACCTCTACGAGCAGTACTTC. Protein: CASSRESGYLYEQYF.